This is a list of T cell receptor beta chains from one sample in a study of blood T cells in healthy people across ages. In TCRdb, the 5' RACE reads were re-called with MiXCR into one record per CDR3 protein. There are hundreds of thousands of distinct CDR3 sequences in the sample; about 30% occur only once, and less than 20% lies in the top ten. Sequencing input: blood. These receptors all stem from an elderly woman in good health. Each CDR3 is given with its conserved first and last residue. Each record gives: clone size, J gene, V gene, CDR3 length, D gene, CDR3 DNA, CDR3 protein. The D gene is left open where the match is weak. Rows give clone size only sometimes, using once, few, many, or a class for an expanded clone.

>many|TRBJ2-3|TRBV5-1|16|NA
TGCGCCAGCAGCGCAACAGGTTTTTCTAGCACAGATACGCAGTATTTT
CASSATGFSSTDTQYF
>few|TRBJ1-5|TRBV30|15|NA
TGTGCCTGGAGGACACAGGGTGGTAGCAATCAGCCCCAGCATTTT
CAWRTQGGSNQPQHF
>many|TRBJ2-7|TRBV6-6|14|TRBD1
TGTGCCAGCAGTTACGGGACAGGGGTCAACGAGCAGTACTTC
CASSYGTGVNEQYF
>NA|TRBJ2-3|TRBV7-9|18|NA
TGTGCCAGCAGCCCCGGCCAGATTGTCGGGGGGCGACAAGATACGCAGTATTTT
CASSPGQIVGGRQDTQYF
>NA|TRBJ2-3|TRBV28|15|NA
TGTGCCAGCAGCCGTTCGCAGGGTGGGACAGATACGCAGTATTTT
CASSRSQGGTDTQYF
>many|TRBJ2-7|TRBV10-3|13|NA
TGTGCCATCAGTGATAACATTGGGTACGAGCAGTACTTC
CAISDNIGYEQYF
>few|TRBJ2-1|TRBV6-5|15|NA
TGTGCCAGCAGCGAGGACATTGTCCCAGCCGGTGAGCAGTTCTTC
CASSEDIVPAGEQFF
>NA|TRBJ2-1|TRBV5-1|15|NA
TGCGCCAGCAGCTTGGAGGGGACAACATACAATGAGCAGTTCTTC
CASSLEGTTYNEQFF
>NA|TRBJ2-7|TRBV4-3|16|TRBD2
TGCGCCAGCAGCCAAGGGGAGCGGGGCACCCCCTACGAGCAGTACTTC
CASSQGERGTPYEQYF
>NA|TRBJ2-1|TRBV7-2|17|TRBD2
TGTGCCAGCACCCTAAGGGGACCAGCGGGGGGATACAATGAGCAGTTCTTC
CASTLRGPAGGYNEQFF
>many|TRBJ2-3|TRBV5-1|16|NA
TGCGCCAGCAGCTTGGCGGCGGGACCAAGCACAGATACGCAGTATTTT
CASSLAAGPSTDTQYF
>many|TRBJ2-5|TRBV7-6|14|TRBD1
TGTGCCAGCAGCTTCCCAGGGGGCAGAAAGACCCAGTACTTC
CASSFPGGRKTQYF
>few|TRBJ1-2|TRBV2|12|TRBD1
TGTGCCAGCTTGACAGGGGGCTATGGCTACACCTTC
CASLTGGYGYTF
>NA|TRBJ1-6|TRBV3-1|13|NA
TGTGTCAGCAGCCTTCTAGGGGCTTCACCCCTCCACTTT
CVSSLLGASPLHF
>many|TRBJ2-3|TRBV5-4|15|NA
TGTGCCAGCAGCTCTGGGACGGATTACACAGATACGCAGTATTTT
CASSSGTDYTDTQYF
>many|TRBJ2-1|TRBV6-2/TRBV6-3|13|NA
TGTGCCAGCAGTTACTCCTCTTCCAATGAGCAGTTCTTC
CASSYSSSNEQFF
>many|TRBJ2-7|TRBV30|13|TRBD1
TGTGCCTGGAGTGGACAGGGGAGGTACGAGCAGTACTTC
CAWSGQGRYEQYF
>NA|TRBJ1-1|TRBV11-2|12|NA
TGTGCCAGCAGCTCGTCACCCCGGCGCGCTTTCTTT
CASSSSPRRAFF
>NA|TRBJ2-5|TRBV18|16|NA
TGTACCAGCTCACCGCTGGGGCCACACCAAAACAATGAGCAGTACTTC
CTSSPLGPHQNNEQYF
>many|TRBJ2-5|TRBV4-1|17|TRBD2
TGCGCCAGCAGCCAAGATCCAGCGGGGGCCCTCCAAGAGACCCAGTACTTC
CASSQDPAGALQETQYF
>once|TRBJ1-5|TRBV30|14|TRBD1
TGTGCCTGGAGTCAGAGTACAGGGGATCAGCCCCAGCATTTT
CAWSQSTGDQPQHF
>NA|TRBJ2-3|TRBV7-3|14|TRBD2
TGTGCCAGCAGCGCTAGCGGGAGTCAAGATACGCAGTATTTT
CASSASGSQDTQYF
>many|TRBJ2-6|TRBV18|17|TRBD1
TGTGCCAGCTCACCATCAGACAGGGGGTCTGGGGCCAACGTCCTGACTTTC
CASSPSDRGSGANVLTF
>NA|TRBJ2-5|TRBV20-1|12|NA
TGCAGTGCTAGACACCACCAAGAGACCCAGTACTTC
CSARHHQETQYF
>many|TRBJ2-7|TRBV3-1|16|TRBD1
TGTGCCAGCAGCCACGACAGGGTAGGAACAGCCTACGAGCAGTACTTC
CASSHDRVGTAYEQYF
>many|TRBJ2-1|TRBV28|16|TRBD1
TGTGCCAGCGTCCCCATCGACAGGGTCTCCTACAATGAGCAGTTCTTC
CASVPIDRVSYNEQFF
>NA|TRBJ2-7|TRBV7-9|15|NA
TGTGCCAGCAGCTCGGGGGACCTCTTTCCCTACGAGCAGTACTTC
CASSSGDLFPYEQYF
>many|TRBJ2-7|TRBV6-5|13|NA
TGTGCCAGCAGTTACTCCTCGGCCTATGAGCAGTACTTC
CASSYSSAYEQYF
>few|TRBJ2-3|TRBV11-1|16|NA
TGTGCCAGCAGCGCGGCCCTAGAGGGGAGGACAGATACGCAGTATTTT
CASSAALEGRTDTQYF
>few|TRBJ1-1|TRBV6-2/TRBV6-3|13|NA
TGTGCCAGCAGTTCGGTCCCTCCCGTGGACGCTTTCTTT
CASSSVPPVDAFF
>NA|TRBJ2-7|TRBV7-3|17|TRBD2
TGTGCCAGCAGCCTCTCGTTGGCGGGGGGGACGGGAAATGAGCAGTACTTC
CASSLSLAGGTGNEQYF
>NA|TRBJ2-5|TRBV20-1|13|NA
TGCAGTGCCTTGCGGCGGGGCCAAGAGACCCAGTACTTC
CSALRRGQETQYF
>NA|TRBJ1-2|TRBV9|14|TRBD1
TGTGCCAGCAGCTCCGGGACAGGGTTAGGTGGCTACACCTTC
CASSSGTGLGGYTF
>many|TRBJ2-3|TRBV5-4|15|NA
TGTGCCAGCAGCCTGAAGGGGCCTAGCACAGATACGCAGTATTTT
CASSLKGPSTDTQYF
>many|TRBJ2-1|TRBV9|16|NA
TGTGCCAGCAGCGTCTCCACAGGGAGCCCAATAGGTGAGCAGTTCTTC
CASSVSTGSPIGEQFF
>NA|TRBJ1-5|TRBV20-1|15|TRBD1
TGCAGTGCGAACAGGGGGCGCGATAGCAATCAGCCCCAGCATTTT
CSANRGRDSNQPQHF
>NA|TRBJ1-5|TRBV12-3/TRBV12-4|15|NA
TGTGCCAGCTCCTCGGGGAGGGGACGCAATCAGCCCCAGCATTTT
CASSSGRGRNQPQHF
>NA|TRBJ1-1|TRBV5-1|15|NA
TGCGCCAGCAGCTTGACCAATGGACGGCAGGGTGAAGCTTTCTTT
CASSLTNGRQGEAFF
>many|TRBJ1-6|TRBV4-3|14|TRBD1
TGCGCCAGCAGTCGGCAGGGGGGAAATTCACCCCTCCACTTT
CASSRQGGNSPLHF
>many|TRBJ1-2|TRBV6-5|16|NA
TGTGCCAGCAGTTACTCTTGGCAGGGAGTAAACTATGGCTACACCTTC
CASSYSWQGVNYGYTF
>NA|TRBJ1-2|TRBV3-1|15|NA
TGTGCCAGCAGCCAAGAACGCGGCTTGGTCTATGGCTACACCTTC
CASSQERGLVYGYTF
>many|TRBJ2-1|TRBV4-1|20|TRBD2
TGCGCCAGCAGCCAAGCCGACCCGGGACTAGCGGGGGGGCCGGCGAATGAGCAGTTCTTC
CASSQADPGLAGGPANEQFF
>few|TRBJ2-3|TRBV28|18|NA
TGTGCCAGCAGTTTAAATCTATTGGTGGGACTGGGCACAGATACGCAGTATTTT
CASSLNLLVGLGTDTQYF
>many|TRBJ1-2|TRBV20-1|15|TRBD1
TGCAGTGCTCAAAAAAGAACAGGGGGCGCGAATGGCTACACCTTC
CSAQKRTGGANGYTF
>many|TRBJ1-5|TRBV6-2/TRBV6-3|14|NA
TGTGCCAGCAGTTGGGGTTATGGTAATCAGCCCCAGCATTTT
CASSWGYGNQPQHF